This TCR beta chain stems from a study of cytomegalovirus exposure and HLA in healthy donors. Study-level results: Some highly shared sequence variants likely arose as a pipeline artifact.

Use of 60 Vbeta and 13 Jbeta primers characterized the PCR. The repertoire was sequenced with immunoSEQ multiplex PCR; TCRdb's copy has only in-frame clones and lacks some. The sample has under 200,000 clones, 75% seen once. The V gene lost 6 bases and the J gene lost 5 bases, with 15 bases spanning the gap. The CDR3 length is 14 residues. CDR1 is SGHTA, CDR2 FQGTGA, per germline. This clone appeared a single time. The target antigen is unknown. The receptor was derived from a male donor in good health and CMV-seronegative. This sequence joins TRBV7-3 and TRBJ2-3; D may be TRBD1 (5 bases). Sequenced sample: PBMCs. The CDR3 nucleotides read TGTGCCAGCAGGCCTAATGTAGGGGTAGATACGCAGTATTTT. Translating gives CASRPNVGVDTQYF.